The 28 T cell receptor beta chains presented below share a single source sample, sequenced in a study of T cell repertoires in cytomegalovirus infection. These TCRs' antigens remain unknown. One entry per CDR3 protein, called by TCRdb with MiXCR from the reads. The sample lists a few hundred thousand distinct CDR3 sequences; about 33% were seen once. Here the sequenced sample was cultured PBMCs, taken from culture after CMV antigen stimulation. The source of these receptors is a human donor in good health (CMV status not recorded). Some clones in this sample may be carry-over from other donors' samples.

The sample holds a few counts of this clonotype. This CDR3 is CASSHTSGVYEQYF. The DNA of the CDR3 is TGTGCCAGCAGCCATACCTCAGGGGTCTACGAGCAGTACTTC. The chain links TRBV6-2 or TRBV6-3 to TRBJ2-7; weak D call: TRBD1 (6 bases). Germline values: CDR1 MNHEY, CDR2 SVGEGT. V was pared by 6 bases and J by 3 bases, with 15 bases between. The CDR3 consists of 14 residues.

The rearrangement uses TRBV23-1 and TRBJ2-1, with a weak D call TRBD2 (5 bases). TRBV23-1 is assigned to the ORF class and has an uncertain function. The CDR3 length is 14 residues. Between the trimmed V and J ends, which lost 2 bases and 6 bases, there was a span of 11 bases. The CDR3 loop is CASSQPQLVNEQFF. For the CDR3, the DNA is TGCGCCAGCAGTCAACCCCAACTAGTCAATGAGCAGTTCTTC.

Only a few counts were recorded for this clonotype. The chain carries TRBV10-2 and TRBJ2-7; 7 bases fit TRBD1. This CDR3 is built from 15 residues. Germline V CDR1 and CDR2: WSHSY, SAAADI. With V trimmed by 3 bases and J by 1 base, 6 bases remained unmatched. CDR3 DNA sequence: TGCGCCAGCAGTGATGTGAGGACAGGTTCCTACGAGCAGTACGTC. Translation: CASSDVRTGSYEQYV.

The gene calls are TRBV28 and TRBJ2-2; 7 nucleotides agree with TRBD2. The CDR3 sequence is 16 residues long. The germline V gene has CDR1 MDHEN and CDR2 SYDVKM. The J segment lost 7 bases and the V segment lost 6 bases, leaving 14 bases of the junction unmatched. The CDR3 sequence is CASSQATGTTYGELFF. The CDR3 nucleotides are TGTGCCAGCAGCCAAGCCACCGGGACTACATACGGGGAGCTGTTTTTT.

This clonotype came up a few times. The chain has TRBV7-8 and TRBJ2-1; the D call may be TRBD1 or TRBD2 (5 bases each). The CDR3 is 16 residues long. Germline lookup yields CDR1 SGHVS and CDR2 FQNEAQ. Deletions cut 1 base from V and 6 bases from J, with 16 bases between. Written as DNA, the CDR3 is TGTGCCAGCAGCTTAGTTGGGGACGCATACTCCAATGAGCAGTTCTTC. This codes for CASSLVGDAYSNEQFF.

The chain carries TRBV10-3 and TRBJ2-3; tentatively, D is TRBD2 (8 bases). V dropped 10 bases and J dropped 4 bases, with 15 bases sitting between them. Germline V gene sequence: CDR1 ENHRY, CDR2 SYGVKD. There are 13 residues in the CDR3. CDR3 nucleotides: TGTGCCACACAGGGGCGGGAGGCAGATACGCAGTATTTT. Encoded protein: CATQGREADTQYF.

The chain has TRBV7-9 and TRBJ2-7; D possibly corresponds to TRBD2 (5 bases). CDR1 is SEHNR and CDR2 is FQNEAQ in the germline V gene (reference sequence). Deletions cut 0 bases from V and 1 base from J, with 7 bases between. CDR3 length: 14 residues. DNA for the CDR3: TGTGCCAGCAGCTTAGCCACTAGATCCTACGAGCAGTACGTC. Amino acid sequence: CASSLATRSYEQYV.

V gene TRBV14 combines with J gene TRBJ2-3; 13 bases align to TRBD2. V shed 2 bases and J 8 bases; nucleotides not matched to a gene: 7. Germline CDR1 and CDR2: SGHDN and FVKESK. This CDR3 is built from 16 residues. CDR3 sequence (DNA): TGTGCCAGCAGCCAACTATGGACTAGCGGGAGAAGTACGCAGTATTTT. Its translation is CASSQLWTSGRSTQYF.

This clonotype was detected only a few times. The V gene is TRBV6-1, the J gene TRBJ2-3, with D unresolved. This CDR3 comprises 13 residues. V dropped 1 base and J dropped 7 bases, with 9 bases sitting between them. Germline-derived CDR1 and CDR2 are MNHNS and SASEGT. CDR3 in amino acids: CASSEVALYTQYF. CDR3 DNA: TGTGCCAGCAGTGAAGTTGCCCTCTATACGCAGTATTTT.

The rearrangement links TRBV6-5 to TRBJ2-1; D is undetermined. Per the germline V gene, CDR1 is MNHEY and CDR2 is SVGAGI. The ends were cut back, 6 bases at V and 2 bases at J, with 14 bases in the middle. CDR3 length: 15 amino acids. CDR3 bases: TGTGCCAGCAGAGAAGAAGGGCAGCCCTACAATGAGCAGTTCTTC. It yields the protein CASREEGQPYNEQFF.

This clonotype has more than one count but fewer than ten. The chain has TRBV10-3 and TRBJ2-5, with 12 bases fitting TRBD2. Per the germline V gene, CDR1 is ENHRY and CDR2 is SYGVKD. V shed 6 bases and J 1 base; nucleotides not matched to a gene: 6. The CDR3 runs 16 residues. For the CDR3, the DNA is TGTGCCATCAGCCTACTAGCGGGAGGATCCCAAGAGACCCAGTACTTC. Translated: CAISLLAGGSQETQYF.

The chain joins TRBV6-5 to TRBJ2-1; 10 bases are shared with TRBD2. Germline CDR1 is MNHEY and CDR2 is SVGAGI. This CDR3 region has 17 residues. V was pared by 5 bases and J by 0 bases, with 7 bases of the junction left unmatched. CDR3 sequence: CASSTRLAGGSYNEQFF. The CDR3 DNA follows: TGTGCCAGCAGTACACGATTAGCGGGAGGCTCCTACAATGAGCAGTTCTTC.

J is TRBJ2-4 and V is TRBV20-1; no reliable D call. Germline loops: CDR1 DFQATT, CDR2 SNEGSKA (reference sequence). There are 12 residues in the CDR3. Trimming took off 2 bases at V and 8 bases at J, with 10 bases between the two ends. CDR3 residues: CSARSDRDIQYF. The DNA for the CDR3 is TGCAGTGCTAGATCGGACCGGGACATTCAGTACTTC.

This chain connects TRBV15 to TRBJ1-3; 9 nucleotides match TRBD1. After removal of 3 bases from V and 5 bases from J, the junction contained 8 bases not matched to a gene. The length of the CDR3 is 16 residues. The germline CDR1 and CDR2 sequences are LNHNV and YYDKDF (reference sequence). This CDR3 reads CATSSRDRGIRNTIYF. The DNA for the CDR3 is TGTGCCACCAGCAGCCGCGACAGGGGGATAAGAAACACCATATATTTT. Full variable domain (outside the CDR3, taken from reference TRBV15 and TRBJ1-3): DAMVIQNPRYQVTQFGKPVTLSCSQTLNHNVMYWYQQKSSQAPKLLFHYYDKDFNNEADTPDNFQSRRPNTSFCFLDIRSPGLGDTAMYLCATSSRDRGIRNTIYFGEGSWLTVV.

V gene TRBV9 combines with J gene TRBJ1-2; D gene unclear. From germline, CDR1 is SGDLS and CDR2 YYNGEE. The CDR3 spans 13 residues. V was pared by 0 bases and J by 0 bases, with 3 bases between. The CDR3 sequence is CASSVAPNYGYTF. The CDR3 nucleotides are TGTGCCAGCAGCGTAGCACCTAACTATGGCTACACCTTC. The full variable domain, in which reference TRBV9 and TRBJ1-2 provide the parts outside the CDR3, is DSGVTQTPKHLITATGQRVTLRCSPRSGDLSVYWYQQSLDQGLQFLIQYYNGEERAKGNILERFSAQQFPDLHSELNLSSLELGDSALYFCASSVAPNYGYTFGSGTRLTVV.

This clonotype was detected only a few times. V usage is TRBV6-2 or TRBV6-3 and J usage is TRBJ1-3; D remains unclear. CDR3 length: 15 residues. V was shortened by 1 base and J by 7 bases, with 14 bases between the two germline ends. Per the germline V gene, CDR1 is MNHEY and CDR2 is SVGEGT. The CDR3 nucleotides are TGTGCCAGCAGTTACTTGCGGAACCTTCGGAACACCATATATTTT. Translated, it gives CASSYLRNLRNTIYF.

This clonotype appeared a few times. V gene TRBV20-1 combines with J gene TRBJ2-3; D may be TRBD1 or TRBD2 (5 bases each). The CDR3 extends over 16 amino acids. Trimming pared 2 bases from V and 6 bases from J, leaving 21 bases between. Germline V gene data show CDR1 as DFQATT and CDR2 as SNEGSKA (reference sequence). In DNA, the CDR3 is TGCAGTGCTAGAACCGAGGGACCCGTGGTTACGGATACGCAGTATTTT. It codes for CSARTEGPVVTDTQYF.

This chain links TRBV6-5 with TRBJ1-1; no definite D call. Germline V CDR1 and CDR2: MNHEY, SVGAGI. The CDR3 length is 12 residues. V lost 5 bases, J lost 7 bases, and 11 bases lay in between. This CDR3 reads CASSQRAGEAFF. The CDR3 nucleotides read TGTGCCAGCAGTCAACGCGCGGGTGAAGCTTTCTTT.

The chain joins TRBV7-2 to TRBJ2-3, with TRBD2 identical over 11 bases. Germline lookup yields CDR1 SGHTA and CDR2 FQGNSA. Trimming took 5 bases from V and 4 from J; bases not matched to a gene: 8. The CDR3 spans 16 residues. The CDR3 DNA is TGTGCCAGCAGCCCACGTCTAGCGGGAGGCCCAGATACGCAGTATTTT. Translated, it gives CASSPRLAGGPDTQYF. Supplemented by reference TRBV7-2 and TRBJ2-3, the full variable domain reads GAGVSQSPSNKVTEKGKDVELRCDPISGHTALYWYRQSLGQGLEFLIYFQGNSAPDKSGLPSDRFSAERTGGSVSTLTIQRTQQEDSAVYLCASSPRLAGGPDTQYFGPGTRLTVL.

This clonotype was counted only a few times. The chain combines TRBV5-4 with TRBJ2-5; D is perhaps TRBD2 (6 bases). CDR3 length: 14 residues. Germline V gene sequence: CDR1 SGHNT, CDR2 YYREEE (reference sequence). V lost 3 bases to trimming and J lost 1 base, with 10 bases between them. CDR3 sequence: CASSSSSAQETQYF. The CDR3 coding sequence is TGTGCCAGCAGCTCCTCTAGCGCCCAAGAGACCCAGTACTTC.

This clonotype was found a few times. This chain uses TRBV6-2 or TRBV6-3 with TRBJ2-5; TRBD1 is a possible D gene (6 bases). Germline assignment: CDR1 MNHEY and CDR2 SVGEGT. V dropped 2 bases and J dropped 2 bases, with 12 bases sitting between them. The CDR3 is 15 residues long. CDR3 in amino acids: CASSYPDSRQETQYF. CDR3 in DNA: TGTGCCAGCAGTTACCCGGACAGTCGGCAAGAGACCCAGTACTTC.

V usage is TRBV7-2 and J usage is TRBJ2-7, with unresolved D. This CDR3 contains 12 residues. The V gene's germline CDR1 is SGHTA and CDR2 FQGNSA. V lost 10 bases and J lost 5, with 15 bases in between. This CDR3 reads CANRVLIHEQYV. The CDR3 DNA sequence: TGTGCCAACCGAGTACTCATCCACGAGCAGTACGTC.

The chain joins TRBV4-1 to TRBJ2-1; TRBD1 aligns across 7 bases. J lost 6 bases, V lost 4 bases, and 6 bases had no gene match. Germline values: CDR1 MGHRA, CDR2 YSYEKL. The CDR3 has 14 amino acids. The CDR3 nucleotides are TGCGCCAGCAGCCCCGCGGACAGGCCCAATGAGCAGTTCTTC. Protein: CASSPADRPNEQFF.

This clonotype has a count of ten or more. The rearrangement joins TRBV7-2 to TRBJ2-4; perhaps D is TRBD1 or TRBD2 (5 bases each). Germline V gene data show CDR1 as SGHTA and CDR2 as FQGNSA. Trimming removed 5 bases from V and 1 base from J, with 9 bases in between. This CDR3 has 14 residues. CDR3 sequence (DNA): TGTGCCAGCAGCCGGGACCTCGCCAAAAACATTCAGTACTTC. It specifies CASSRDLAKNIQYF.

V gene TRBV6-1 combines with J gene TRBJ1-1; 9 bases agree with TRBD1. The CDR3 runs 15 residues. CDR1 and CDR2 from the germline V gene are MNHNS and SASEGT. Trimming took 5 bases from V and 4 from J; bases not matched to a gene: 8. CDR3: CASSTRQGGATEAFF. For the CDR3, the DNA is TGTGCCAGCAGTACGCGACAGGGGGGGGCCACTGAAGCTTTCTTT.

The chain recombines TRBV7-2 with TRBJ2-1; TRBD2 aligns across 9 bases. Trimming removed 6 bases from V and 4 bases from J; junction bases left unmatched: 10. CDR3 length: 16 amino acids. Germline V gene data show CDR1 as SGHTA and CDR2 as FQGNSA. CDR3 bases: TGTGCCAGCAGTTTTGACGGGACTAGCACTTACAATGAGCAGTTCTTC. This translates into CASSFDGTSTYNEQFF. Drawing the rest from reference TRBV7-2 and TRBJ2-1, the complete variable domain is GAGVSQSPSNKVTEKGKDVELRCDPISGHTALYWYRQSLGQGLEFLIYFQGNSAPDKSGLPSDRFSAERTGGSVSTLTIQRTQQEDSAVYLCASSFDGTSTYNEQFFGPGTRLTVL.

This clonotype was found a few times. The rearrangement uses TRBV20-1 and TRBJ1-4; the match to TRBD1 covers 8 bases. V shed 5 bases, J shed 5 bases, and the junction held 4 bases outside the gene matches. This CDR3 spans 13 amino acids. Germline-derived CDR1 and CDR2 are DFQATT and SNEGSKA (reference sequence). The CDR3 is CSAGRTGNEKLFF. CDR3 coding DNA: TGCAGTGCTGGACGGACAGGGAATGAAAAACTGTTTTTT.

This chain uses TRBV28 with TRBJ1-4, with no clear D. This CDR3 region has 14 residues. Germline loops: CDR1 MDHEN, CDR2 SYDVKM. Trimming removed 5 bases from V and 8 bases from J, with 15 bases in between. CDR3 DNA sequence: TGTGCCAGCAGTACTACCCATGATCTGGAAAAACTGTTTTTT. Protein sequence: CASSTTHDLEKLFF.